Below are 14 T cell receptor beta chains sequenced from a single sample in a study of identical twins. MiXCR, run by TCRdb on the 5' RACE reads, gives a single entry per CDR3 protein. The sample carries 450,000 or so distinct CDR3 sequences, roughly an eighth recorded once. Another study also made use of these data, one on yellow fever vaccine responses in identical twins.

Sequenced: CD4+ T cells sorted from blood. The receptors stem from a woman aged 18-29 years in good health.

This clonotype occurred a few times. The chain uses TRBV24-1 and TRBJ2-1; TRBD1 or TRBD2 may be the D gene (5 bases each). CDR3 length: 16 amino acids. The V and J ends lost 1 base and 7 bases respectively, with 16 bases between them. CDR1 is KGHDR, CDR2 SFDVKD, per germline. The CDR3 nucleotides read TGTGCCACCAGTGATTTCACCCCTGGGGGTTCAAATGAGCAGTTCTTC. Its translation: CATSDFTPGGSNEQFF.

V usage is TRBV7-2 and J usage is TRBJ2-7; TRBD2 matches 11 bases. The germline CDR1 and CDR2 sequences are SGHTA and FQGNSA. V gave up 1 base and J gave up 3 bases; unmatched junction bases: 8. The length of the CDR3 is 17 residues. The CDR3 region has the DNA TGTGCCAGCAGCTTAGGAGTCGGGACTAGCGGACACTACGAGCAGTACTTC. Translated: CASSLGVGTSGHYEQYF. The complete variable domain, with remaining parts taken from reference TRBV7-2 and TRBJ2-7, reads GAGVSQSPSNKVTEKGKDVELRCDPISGHTALYWYRQSLGQGLEFLIYFQGNSAPDKSGLPSDRFSAERTGGSVSTLTIQRTQQEDSAVYLCASSLGVGTSGHYEQYFGPGTRLTVT.

The rearrangement joins TRBV15 to TRBJ2-3; D unclear. Trimming pared 3 bases from V and 1 base from J, leaving 14 bases between. The germline V gene has CDR1 LNHNV and CDR2 YYDKDF (reference sequence). The CDR3 contains 16 residues. CDR3 in DNA: TGTGCCACCAGCAGTATCCGCATTTACCGCACAGATACGCAGTATTTT. The encoded protein is CATSSIRIYRTDTQYF. Using reference TRBV15 and TRBJ2-3 for the parts outside the CDR3, the full variable domain is DAMVIQNPRYQVTQFGKPVTLSCSQTLNHNVMYWYQQKSSQAPKLLFHYYDKDFNNEADTPDNFQSRRPNTSFCFLDIRSPGLGDTAMYLCATSSIRIYRTDTQYFGPGTRLTVL.

This clonotype showed up many times. The genes are TRBV12-3 or TRBV12-4 and TRBJ2-1, with D perhaps TRBD1 or TRBD2 (6 bases each). Trimming stripped 8 bases from V and 10 bases from J, with 30 bases between. The CDR3 sequence is 17 residues long. CDR3 protein: CASALAGGTPLEKEQFF. In DNA, the CDR3 is TGTGCCAGCGCCCTGGCGGGCGGGACACCCCTGGAGAAGGAGCAGTTCTTC.

The V call is TRBV30, the J call TRBJ2-2; TRBD1 matches at 10 bases. The germline V gene encodes CDR1 GTSNPN and CDR2 SVGIG (reference sequence). Trimming at V came to 7 bases and at J to 5 bases, leaving 7 bases not matched to a gene. The CDR3 contains 14 residues. For the CDR3, the DNA is TGTGCCTACATGACAGGGGGCTTGACCGGGGAGCTGTTTTTT. The encoded protein is CAYMTGGLTGELFF. Full variable domain (outside the CDR3, taken from reference TRBV30 and TRBJ2-2): SQTIHQWPATLVQPVGSPLSLECTVEGTSNPNLYWYRQAAGRGLQLLFYSVGIGQISSEVPQNLSASRPQDRQFILSSKKLLLSDSGFYLCAYMTGGLTGELFFGEGSRLTVL.

The rearrangement uses TRBV12-5 and TRBJ1-1; unclear D gene. Germline V lookup: CDR1 LGHNT, CDR2 FRNRAP. The germline V and J ends were trimmed by 1 base and 1 base, with 7 bases remaining between them. This CDR3 is built from 14 residues. The CDR3 loop is CASGLDVGNTEAFF. CDR3 coding DNA: TGTGCTAGTGGTTTGGATGTTGGGAACACTGAAGCTTTCTTT.

This clonotype has a count of ten or more. CDR3 loop: CASSSTLNGELFF. DNA of the CDR3: TGCGCCAGCAGCTCGACCCTGAACGGGGAGCTGTTTTTT. The chain combines TRBV5-1 with TRBJ2-2; no clear D. The CDR3 is 13 residues long. Germline V gene data show CDR1 as SGHRS and CDR2 as YFSETQ. V lost 3 bases, J lost 7 bases, and 10 bases lay in between.

The chain is built from TRBV6-5 and TRBJ2-1; D not resolved. Trimming shortened V by 2 bases and J by 4 bases, and 12 bases separated the two germline ends. This CDR3 comprises 15 residues. Germline V gives CDR1 MNHEY, CDR2 SVGAGI. The CDR3 DNA is TGTGCCAGCAGTTACGGGGTCGCGGTATACAATGAGCAGTTCTTC. Protein sequence: CASSYGVAVYNEQFF.

This clonotype was detected many times. The junction does not match germline at one end; this may be a read error. The V call is TRBV29-1, the J call TRBJ2-7; TRBD2 is a possible D gene (6 bases). The CDR3 runs to 11 residues. Germline CDR1 is SQVTM and CDR2 is ANQGSEA. The CDR3 nucleotides are TGCAGCGTTGAAGTTGGCGGGACCCAGTCCTTC. Protein product: CSVEVGGTQSF.

This clonotype counts as medium-sized. The gene calls are TRBV6-6 and TRBJ2-1; D tentatively fits TRBD1 or TRBD2 (5 bases each). Trimming removed 2 bases from V and 7 bases from J, with 36 bases in between. This CDR3 has 22 amino acids. The germline V gene has CDR1 MNHNY and CDR2 SVGAGI (reference sequence). This CDR3 is CASSYPNRQFWGAVEGWNEQFF. The CDR3, as DNA: TGTGCCAGCAGTTACCCAAACAGACAGTTTTGGGGAGCCGTAGAGGGGTGGAATGAGCAGTTCTTC.

This clonotype has only a few counts. The chain couples TRBV20-1 to TRBJ2-7; the D gene is possibly TRBD1 (6 bases). V dropped 5 bases and J dropped 1 base, with 9 bases sitting between them. CDR3 length: 12 residues. Germline CDR1 DFQATT, CDR2 SNEGSKA (reference sequence). This CDR3 is CSAHRVSYEQYF. The DNA of the CDR3 is TGCAGTGCTCACAGGGTTTCCTACGAGCAGTACTTC.

This chain uses TRBV6-1 with TRBJ2-1; 9 bases are shared with TRBD1. The CDR3 has 15 residues. The germline V gene has CDR1 MNHNS and CDR2 SASEGT. Unmatched junction bases numbered 10, after V lost 6 bases and J lost 7 bases. The CDR3 DNA reads TGTGCCAGCAGCGTGGGACAGGGAGTTTTGAATGAGCAGTTCTTC. As protein: CASSVGQGVLNEQFF.

The chain uses TRBV4-2 and TRBJ2-1, with D perhaps TRBD2 (6 bases). The CDR3 spans 15 residues. In germline, CDR1 is LGHNA, CDR2 YNFKEQ. Trimming took 4 bases from V and 8 from J, leaving 18 bases between them. In nucleotides, the CDR3 is TGTGCCAGCAGCCCTCCCGGGGAGGAACCGCATGAGCAGTTCTTC. Protein product: CASSPPGEEPHEQFF.

A few counts support this clonotype. This chain links TRBV6-5 with TRBJ2-7; TRBD2 agrees at 9 bases. V trimming: 0 bases; J trimming: 5 bases; junction bases outside the gene matches: 5. CDR1 is MNHEY, CDR2 SVGAGI, per germline. The CDR3 consists of 15 residues. The chain's CDR3 is CASSYSGGRAHEQYF. CDR3 coding DNA: TGTGCCAGCAGTTACTCTGGCGGGAGGGCCCACGAGCAGTACTTC.